The subject of this entry is one TCR beta chain. Its specific antigen is unknown. No much larger clone exists at a distance of one base, and base qualities are not known. The trial excluded patients who had a history of autoimmune disease or who were on systemic immunosuppression. Peripheral blood for TCR sequencing was collected from all dose cohorts at baseline, on cycle 4 day 1, and on cycle 7 day 1. The samples were taken from a phase I, first-in-human, multicenter, open-label dose-escalation trial of ivuxolimab. Adults with locally advanced or metastatic melanoma, renal cell carcinoma, hepatocellular carcinoma or head and neck squamous cell carcinoma were enrolled in the trial. Before TCR sequencing, CD4+ T cells and CD8+ T cells from peripheral blood were sorted into separate populations. This record belongs to a study of OX40 agonist ivuxolimab in advanced cancers. Describing the broader study: Ivuxolimab was an agonistic, fully human IgG2 monoclonal antibody directed against OX40 (CD134), a costimulatory receptor. Partial responses occurred in three dose-escalation patients, of whom one had hepatocellular carcinoma and two had cutaneous melanoma. Prior anti-PD-1, anti-PD-L1 or anti-CTLA-4 therapy was permitted, and checkpoint inhibitors had been received by roughly two fifths of dose-escalation patients. Peripheral TCRbeta sequencing aimed to test whether ivuxolimab altered TCR sequence diversity and caused clonal T-cell expansion. Intravenous ivuxolimab was administered to patients every 2 weeks at six dose levels: 0.01, 0.1, 0.3, 1.5, 3 and 10 mg/kg. A male proportion of under 85% and a mean age of around 60 years, ranging from about 20 to 79, were recorded for the dose-escalation cohort. The paper reports the monotherapy dose-escalation portion (N = 52 patients) of the phase I ivuxolimab trial. Of the roughly 50 dose-escalation patients, hepatocellular carcinoma was present in approximately 20, melanoma in approximately 15, renal cell carcinoma in 9 and head and neck cancer in 9. Study-level results and caveats: At doses of 0.1 to 3.0 mg/kg, clonal expansion of both CD4+ and CD8+ T cells in blood was seen between baseline and week 6. Low levels of normalized T-cell clonal expansion were also seen in some patients who did not respond. After ivuxolimab, expanded clones were on average more numerous among CD8+ T cells than among CD4+ T cells. Antigen specificity was not determined for the clonally expanded peripheral T cells. Partial responders in the 0.1-3.0 mg/kg groups had among the lowest normalized peripheral clonal expansion, especially among CD8+ T cells.

For sequencing of the TCRbeta CDR3 region, genomic DNA was extracted from the sorted cells. The immunoSEQ Assay was used to sequence the TCRbeta CDR3 regions. TCRdb took over this immuneACCESS table, retaining in-frame rearrangements with V and J assigned. Such tables are incomplete; in checked studies, under half of the missing clones stem from an unresolved V gene, and the remainder is unexplained. The sample has about 86,000 clones on record, around nine tenths of them singletons. The ten largest clones add up to less than 1.5% of the sample. CDR1 and CDR2, looked up from the germline V gene, are SGHAT and FQNNGV. Reading from cysteine to phenylalanine, the CDR3 counts 17 amino acids. Only the CDR3 DNA is retained, 51 bases long and in frame from the first base. V trim: 3 bases; J trim: 6 bases; unmatched bases: 11.

The chain joins TRBV11-2 to TRBJ1-6; 7 junctional bases match TRBD1. Sequenced here: CD4+ or CD8+ T cells sorted from blood, sampled in a trial of the OX40 agonist ivuxolimab. The sequence was collected from an adult with an advanced solid tumor such as melanoma, head and neck, liver or kidney cancer. The CDR3 region: CASSFMTGSTVNSPLHF. The DNA sequence reads TGTGCCAGCAGCTTTATGACAGGGTCGACCGTTAATTCACCCCTCCACTTT.